The rows below give T cell receptor beta chains drawn from one sample of a study of shared clonotypes between healthy human individuals. This table comes from immunoSEQ multiplex PCR, and its TCRdb copy is limited to in-frame clones, with some not included. The sample holds approximately 2,300,000 clones, approximately 90% seen once. The sample taken for sequencing was naive CD4+ T cells from PBMCs. The receptor set was obtained from a young man in good health. Some clones in this sample may be carry-over from other donors' samples. The CDR3 runs from the conserved cysteine through the conserved F or W. A D gene is named only where the DNA matches it firmly. Not every row has a clone size; where given, it reads once, few, many or a size class.

abundance,d_gene,j_gene,v_gene,CDR3aa,CDR3nt
-,TRBD1,TRBJ1-2,TRBV11-2,CASSAMGGTDASRYGYTF,TGTGCCAGCAGCGCCATGGGGGGGACAGACGCGTCCCGGTATGGCTACACCTTC
-,TRBD1,TRBJ1-2,TRBV28,CASSSPGQGGFGYTF,TGTGCCAGCAGTTCCCCGGGACAGGGAGGTTTTGGCTACACCTTC
-,-,TRBJ2-7,TRBV7-9,CASSFDRTYEQYF,TGTGCCAGCAGCTTCGACAGAACCTACGAGCAGTACTTC
-,TRBD2,TRBJ2-7,TRBV6-1,CASSEGGTSGRWSYEQYF,TGTGCCAGCAGTGAAGGGGGAACTAGCGGGAGGTGGTCCTACGAGCAGTACTTC
-,-,TRBJ2-4,TRBV6-1,CASSEKWANLAKNIQYF,TGTGCCAGCAGTGAAAAGTGGGCTAACCTAGCCAAAAACATTCAGTACTTC
-,-,TRBJ2-2,TRBV7-8,CASSLLGTGELFF,TGTGCCAGCAGCTTATTGGGCACCGGGGAGCTGTTTTTT
-,-,TRBJ1-4,TRBV29-1,CSVFFGGGDEKLFF,TGCAGCGTCTTTTTTGGGGGAGGGGATGAAAAACTGTTTTTT
-,-,TRBJ2-2,TRBV18,CASSPSGQVNTGELFF,TGTGCCAGCTCACCTAGCGGACAGGTGAACACCGGGGAGCTGTTTTTT
-,-,TRBJ1-2,TRBV7-2,CASTLGQGHYGYTF,TGTGCCAGCACCCTAGGGCAGGGACACTATGGCTACACCTTC
-,-,TRBJ1-2,TRBV10-3,CAISEFMARESNYGYTF,TGTGCCATCAGTGAGTTTATGGCACGAGAATCTAACTATGGCTACACCTTC
-,-,TRBJ2-2,TRBV9,CASRSTGGHTGELFF,TGTGCCAGCAGATCAACAGGAGGGCACACCGGGGAGCTGTTTTTT
-,-,TRBJ2-7,TRBV7-9,CASSFTVDSEQYF,TGTGCCAGCAGCTTTACCGTCGACTCCGAGCAGTACTTC
-,TRBD1,TRBJ2-5,TRBV5-1,CASSPDRGNRETQYF,TGCGCCAGCAGCCCGGACAGGGGTAATCGGGAGACCCAGTACTTC
-,-,TRBJ2-7,TRBV7-2,CASSLAGGGHSYEQYF,TGTGCCAGCAGCTTAGCCGGCGGGGGCCACTCCTACGAGCAGTACTTC
-,TRBD1,TRBJ2-5,TRBV27,CASRRRQGSSQETQYF,TGTGCCAGCAGGAGGCGACAGGGTTCTTCACAAGAGACCCAGTACTTC
-,-,TRBJ1-5,TRBV5-8,CASSEGQRNQPQHF,TGTGCCAGCAGTGAAGGACAGCGCAATCAGCCCCAGCATTTT
-,TRBD2,TRBJ2-5,TRBV7-7,CASSSGLAGGQETQYF,TGTGCCAGCAGCTCGGGCTTAGCGGGAGGGCAAGAGACCCAGTACTTC
-,-,TRBJ2-1,TRBV5-1,CASSWMTSSYNEQFF,TGCGCCAGCAGCTGGATGACTAGCTCCTACAATGAGCAGTTCTTC
-,TRBD1,TRBJ2-3,TRBV19,CASSERQGYTDTQYF,TGTGCCAGTAGTGAAAGACAGGGCTACACAGATACGCAGTATTTT
-,-,TRBJ1-2,TRBV18,CASSPVDSTAFGYTF,TGTGCCAGCTCACCCGTGGACAGCACGGCCTTCGGCTACACCTTC
once,-,TRBJ2-7,TRBV5-1,CASSSAPNPPYEQYF,TGCGCCAGCAGCTCTGCCCCAAACCCCCCCTACGAGCAGTACTTC
-,-,TRBJ1-4,TRBV18,CASSPAGHPATNEKLFF,TGTGCCAGCTCACCAGCGGGCCACCCTGCAACTAATGAAAAACTGTTTTTT
-,TRBD1,TRBJ1-3,TRBV30,CGGTAFSGNTIYF,TGTGGAGGGACAGCTTTCTCTGGAAACACCATATATTTT
-,TRBD1,TRBJ1-2,TRBV7-9,CASSNGQGFNYGYTF,TGTGCCAGCAGCAACGGACAGGGCTTTAACTATGGCTACACCTTC
-,-,TRBJ1-6,TRBV19,CATMGAQNSPLHF,TGTGCCACCATGGGGGCCCAAAATTCACCCCTCCACTTT
once,-,TRBJ2-7,TRBV5-1,CASSSTPGFEQYF,TGCGCCAGCAGCTCAACCCCAGGGTTCGAGCAGTACTTC
-,-,TRBJ2-3,TRBV6-6,CASSPFGVFLDTQYF,TGTGCCAGCAGTCCCTTTGGCGTGTTCCTTGATACGCAGTATTTT
-,-,TRBJ2-1,TRBV7-3,CASSQGTGFGEQFF,TGTGCCAGCAGCCAAGGGACTGGATTCGGGGAGCAGTTCTTC
-,TRBD1,TRBJ1-5,TRBV6-5,CASRPRGTGYQPQHF,TGTGCCAGCAGACCCAGAGGGACAGGCTATCAGCCCCAGCATTTT
-,-,TRBJ1-2,TRBV5-6,CASGLTGRNYGYTF,TGTGCCAGCGGCCTGACAGGAAGAAACTATGGCTACACCTTC
-,TRBD2,TRBJ2-2,TRBV27,CASSLFGGSGNTGELFF,TGTGCCAGCAGTTTATTCGGCGGGAGTGGGAACACCGGGGAGCTGTTTTTT
-,-,TRBJ2-7,TRBV5-8,CASRPTGRSYEQYF,TGTGCCAGCAGACCCACGGGGCGGTCCTACGAGCAGTACTTC
-,-,TRBJ1-1,TRBV19,CASSARRTPNTEAFF,TGTGCCAGTAGTGCCAGACGGACACCAAACACTGAAGCTTTCTTT
-,TRBD2,TRBJ2-1,TRBV7-6,CASSLAYRASGYNEQFF,TGTGCCAGCAGCTTAGCGTATCGGGCTAGCGGGTACAATGAGCAGTTCTTC
-,-,TRBJ1-2,TRBV28,CASKDRSYGYTF,TGTGCCAGCAAAGACAGGTCGTATGGCTACACCTTC
-,-,TRBJ2-3,TRBV19,CASNPWGTTDTQYF,TGTGCCAGTAACCCGTGGGGGACCACAGATACGCAGTATTTT
once,-,TRBJ2-7,TRBV25-1,CASSGLYEQYF,TGTGCCAGCAGTGGCCTCTACGAGCAGTACTTC
-,-,TRBJ1-1,TRBV2,CASIDGAVSEAFF,TGTGCCAGCATTGATGGGGCAGTGTCTGAAGCTTTCTTT
-,-,TRBJ2-3,TRBV7-3,CASSPQPTDTQYF,TGTGCCAGCAGCCCCCAACCAACAGATACGCAGTATTTT
-,-,TRBJ1-3,TRBV11-1,CASSFQPTGSGNTIYF,TGTGCCAGCAGCTTTCAACCGACAGGCTCTGGAAACACCATATATTTT
once,-,TRBJ1-5,TRBV7-9,CASSLGGAHQPQHF,TGTGCCAGCAGCTTAGGAGGGGCGCATCAGCCCCAGCATTTT
-,TRBD2,TRBJ2-1,TRBV6-5,CASRSSGTSNEQFF,TGTGCCAGCAGATCTAGCGGGACTTCCAATGAGCAGTTCTTC
-,-,TRBJ2-1,TRBV7-9,CATVATGSYNEQFF,TGTGCCACCGTAGCGACAGGCTCCTACAATGAGCAGTTCTTC
once,TRBD2,TRBJ2-7,TRBV6-1,CASSLLAGGSYEQYF,TGTGCCAGCAGTTTACTAGCGGGAGGTTCCTACGAGCAGTACTTC
-,-,TRBJ1-2,TRBV27,CASSLRLGDGYTF,TGTGCCAGCAGTTTAAGGCTGGGAGATGGCTACACCTTC
-,-,TRBJ2-5,TRBV7-8,CASSPEAPGLQETQYF,TGTGCCAGCAGCCCCGAAGCACCGGGACTTCAAGAGACCCAGTACTTC
few,-,TRBJ2-1,TRBV6-5,CASSYRGGYNEQFF,TGTGCCAGCAGTTACAGGGGAGGCTACAATGAGCAGTTCTTC
-,-,TRBJ1-1,TRBV7-3,CASSSDRNTEAFF,TGTGCCAGCAGCTCGGACAGGAACACTGAAGCTTTCTTT
-,TRBD1,TRBJ2-7,TRBV5-1,CASSEGAGTYEQYF,TGCGCCAGCAGCGAGGGGGCTGGGACCTACGAGCAGTACTTC
-,-,TRBJ2-3,TRBV6-5,CASSSLSPTDTQYF,TGTGCCAGCAGTTCTTTGTCCCCCACAGATACGCAGTATTTT
-,-,TRBJ2-7,TRBV27,CASSLGGLSGRPYEQYF,TGTGCCAGCAGTTTAGGGGGACTGAGCGGCCGGCCCTACGAGCAGTACTTC
-,-,TRBJ2-5,TRBV29-1,CSGSSTEGETQYF,TGCAGCGGCTCCTCAACCGAGGGAGAGACCCAGTACTTC
-,TRBD2,TRBJ2-2,TRBV2,CASSETSSGRSGELFF,TGTGCCAGCAGTGAAACATCTAGCGGGAGATCCGGGGAGCTGTTTTTT
once,-,TRBJ2-7,TRBV7-8,CASSLARPAVWSYEQYF,TGTGCCAGCAGCTTAGCGCGGCCGGCCGTGTGGTCCTACGAGCAGTACTTC
once,TRBD1,TRBJ2-7,TRBV28,CASSLFGRGYEQYF,TGTGCCAGCAGTTTATTTGGCAGGGGGTACGAGCAGTACTTC
-,TRBD1,TRBJ1-2,TRBV27,CASSPRDRRNYGYTF,TGTGCCAGCAGTCCCCGGGACAGGCGGAACTATGGCTACACCTTC
-,TRBD2,TRBJ2-5,TRBV2,CASSQSSGIKETQYF,TGTGCCAGCAGCCAGAGTAGCGGGATAAAAGAGACCCAGTACTTC
-,-,TRBJ2-7,TRBV28,CASRRRGAFYEQYF,TGTGCCAGCAGGAGGAGGGGGGCATTCTACGAGCAGTACTTC
-,TRBD2,TRBJ2-1,TRBV5-4,CASSRWTSGTYNEQFF,TGTGCCAGCAGCCGCTGGACTAGCGGCACCTACAATGAGCAGTTCTTC